What follows are 32 T cell receptor beta chains derived from one specimen sequenced in a study of blood T cell repertoires in COVID-19. Clones were sequenced by immunoSEQ multiplex PCR, and TCRdb holds only the in-frame ones, with some missing. The data contain 150,000 or so clones, about 74% of them singletons. Sequencing was performed on peripheral blood. These receptors all stem from a woman older than 75 with acute or convalescent COVID-19.

The chain combines TRBV28 with TRBJ2-7; 9 bases agree with TRBD2. V shed 5 bases and J 5 bases; nucleotides not matched to a gene: 7. CDR1 and CDR2 (germline): MDHEN, SYDVKM. CDR3 length: 14 amino acids. The CDR3 region is CASSAAGGPDEQYF. The CDR3, as DNA: TGTGCCAGCAGTGCGGCGGGAGGGCCCGACGAGCAGTACTTC.

V is TRBV19 and J is TRBJ1-5, with 7 bases fitting TRBD1. Trimming removed 7 bases from V and 5 bases from J; junction bases left unmatched: 8. CDR1 is LNHDA and CDR2 is SQIVND in the germline V gene (reference sequence). The CDR3 totals 14 residues. The CDR3 sequence is CASTTLGGDQPQHF. As DNA, the CDR3 is TGTGCCAGTACTACCCTAGGGGGCGATCAGCCCCAGCATTTT.

The V and J genes are TRBV13 and TRBJ1-1; 7 bases are shared with TRBD1. The J segment lost 3 bases and the V segment lost 3 bases, leaving 1 base of the junction unmatched. Germline V CDR1 and CDR2: PRHDT, FYEKMQ (reference sequence). The CDR3 runs to 13 residues. CDR3 bases: TGTGCCAGCAGCTTGGGACAGCACACTGAAGCTTTCTTT. This translates into CASSLGQHTEAFF.

The chain combines TRBV4-2 with TRBJ2-1, with D maybe TRBD2 (5 bases). With 0 bases removed from V and 9 bases from J, the gap between germline ends came to 15 bases. CDR3 length equals 15 residues. Germline V lookup: CDR1 LGHNA, CDR2 YNFKEQ. The chain's CDR3 is CASSQDVRRAGEQFF. CDR3 nucleotide sequence: TGTGCCAGCAGCCAAGATGTGCGTAGGGCGGGTGAGCAGTTCTTC.

The CDR3 loop is CASSHKGGDTEAFF. The CDR3 DNA reads TGTGCCAGCAGTCATAAAGGGGGAGACACTGAAGCTTTCTTT. The gene calls are TRBV27 and TRBJ1-1; D perhaps matches TRBD1 (6 bases). With 5 bases removed from V and 3 bases from J, the gap between germline ends came to 13 bases. There are 14 residues in the CDR3. The germline V gene has CDR1 MNHEY and CDR2 SMNVEV (reference sequence).

V usage is TRBV27 and J usage is TRBJ2-7; 13 bases line up with TRBD2. The CDR3 sequence is 15 residues long. V was clipped by 7 bases and J by 6 bases; unmatched bases: 9. The V gene's germline CDR1 is MNHEY and CDR2 SMNVEV (reference sequence). CDR3 protein: CASTLLAGGPAEQYF. The CDR3 DNA reads TGTGCCAGCACCCTACTAGCGGGAGGGCCGGCCGAGCAGTACTTC.

Worth noting for this clone: Other DNA sequences of this sample code for an identical CDR3. V gene TRBV28 combines with J gene TRBJ1-4; 8 positions match TRBD1. The trim removed 3 bases at V and 8 bases at J, leaving 5 bases unmatched. Germline V gene sequence: CDR1 MDHEN, CDR2 SYDVKM. This CDR3 region has 14 residues. The CDR3 DNA sequence: TGTGCCAGCAGTTTCCGGACAGGGAACGAAAAACTGTTTTTT. Residues: CASSFRTGNEKLFF.

This clone was picked up one time. V gene TRBV20-1 combines with J gene TRBJ2-7, with TRBD1 matching over 8 bases. Germline V gene data show CDR1 as DFQATT and CDR2 as SNEGSKA (reference sequence). V lost 3 bases, J lost 3 bases, and 7 bases stayed unmatched. This CDR3 has 14 amino acids. The CDR3 DNA follows: TGCAGTGCTAGTGTACCGGGACAGGTCTACGAGCAGTACTTC. Protein: CSASVPGQVYEQYF.

This clone was seen a single time. This rearrangement joins TRBV6-4 to TRBJ2-7; D is perhaps TRBD1 (7 bases). This CDR3 is 13 amino acids long. Trimming stripped 4 bases from V and 6 bases from J, with 13 bases between. Germline assignment: CDR1 MRHNA and CDR2 SNTAGT. CDR3 residues: CASSGQGGGEQYF. The CDR3 DNA sequence: TGTGCCAGCAGTGGACAGGGAGGCGGCGAGCAGTACTTC.

The gene calls are TRBV6-4 and TRBJ2-5, with D maybe TRBD2 (6 bases). The CDR3 spans 13 residues. Germline-derived CDR1 and CDR2 are MRHNA and SNTAGT. With 2 bases removed from V and 4 bases from J, the gap between germline ends came to 8 bases. In DNA form, the CDR3 reads TGTGCCAGCAGTGACGTGGGGGGAGAGACCCAGTACTTC. Its translation: CASSDVGGETQYF.

This clone was observed a few times. Here the CDR3 reads CSVSRHAGAEAFF. The CDR3 DNA follows: TGCAGCGTTTCCAGACACGCCGGGGCTGAAGCTTTCTTT. V is TRBV29-1 and J is TRBJ1-1; D call uncertain. V lost 5 bases and J lost 6, with 16 bases in between. This CDR3 region has 13 residues. Germline values: CDR1 SQVTM, CDR2 ANQGSEA.

This chain connects TRBV6-6 to TRBJ2-3; D is uncertain. Trimming took 5 bases from V and 4 from J, leaving 7 bases between them. Germline V CDR1 and CDR2: MNHNY, SVGAGI (reference sequence). This CDR3 is 12 amino acids long. The chain's CDR3 is CASSGAADTQYF. As DNA, the CDR3 is TGTGCCAGCAGTGGCGCGGCAGATACGCAGTATTTT.

This chain connects TRBV3-1 (or the pseudogene TRBV3-2) to TRBJ1-4; D not certain. Trimming stripped 2 bases from V and 7 bases from J, with 5 bases between. This CDR3 has 12 residues. The germline CDR1 and CDR2 sequences are LGHDT and YNNKEL (reference sequence). The CDR3: CASSQWSEKLFF. The DNA for the CDR3 is TGTGCCAGCAGCCAATGGAGTGAAAAACTGTTTTTT.

The V call is TRBV28, the J call TRBJ1-2; possibly TRBD1 for D (5 bases). Germline CDR1 and CDR2: MDHEN and SYDVKM. CDR3 length: 15 residues. V was cut by 5 bases and J by 10 bases, with 23 bases left in between. This CDR3 is CASSPEDGGSNVYTF. The CDR3, as DNA: TGTGCCAGCAGTCCTGAGGACGGGGGGTCCAATGTCTACACCTTC.

As regards this clone: At the DNA level, this CDR3 is encoded by other sequences in the same sample as well. The gene calls are TRBV28 and TRBJ1-5, with 7 bases that match TRBD1. The J segment lost 7 bases and the V segment lost 6 bases, leaving 6 bases of the junction unmatched. The V gene's germline CDR1 is MDHEN and CDR2 SYDVKM. This CDR3 region has 13 residues. Here the CDR3 reads CASSRQGGQPQHF. In DNA, the CDR3 is TGTGCCAGCAGCCGACAGGGAGGACAGCCCCAGCATTTT.

The chain employs TRBV2 and TRBJ1-5, with D unclear. V lost 2 bases to trimming and J lost 6 bases, with 8 bases between them. Germline V gives CDR1 SNHLY, CDR2 FYNNEI. CDR3 length: 13 amino acids. CDR3 coding DNA: TGTGCCAGCAGTGAACGGGTTTTTCAGCCCCAGCATTTT. Translation: CASSERVFQPQHF.

This clone occurred many times. This rearrangement joins TRBV28 to TRBJ1-2; D is undetermined. The germline V and J ends were trimmed by 1 base and 6 bases, with 6 bases remaining between them. The CDR3 loop spans 12 amino acids. In germline, CDR1 is MDHEN, CDR2 SYDVKM. Here the CDR3 DNA reads TGTGCCAGCAGTTTATTGAGGGATGGCTACACCTTC. Translating gives CASSLLRDGYTF.

V and J are TRBV5-6 and TRBJ2-3; D is unclear. Deletions cut 0 bases from V and 8 bases from J, with 13 bases between. The CDR3 contains 14 residues. Germline values: CDR1 SGHDT, CDR2 YYEEEE. The CDR3 loop reads CASSLGRVRGTQYF. DNA of the CDR3: TGTGCCAGCAGCTTGGGCCGAGTGAGAGGTACGCAGTATTTT. Using reference TRBV5-6 and TRBJ2-3 for the parts outside the CDR3, the full variable domain is DAGVTQSPTHLIKTRGQQVTLRCSPKSGHDTVSWYQQALGQGPQFIFQYYEEEERQRGNFPDRFSGHQFPNYSSELNVNALLLGDSALYLCASSLGRVRGTQYFGPGTRLTVL.

This chain joins TRBV6-5 and TRBJ1-5; D is uncertain. CDR3 length: 13 amino acids. Trimming removed 6 bases from V and 5 bases from J, with 11 bases in between. Germline loops: CDR1 MNHEY, CDR2 SVGAGI. The CDR3 is CASSSSTDQPQHF. The CDR3 nucleotides are TGTGCCAGCAGCTCCTCCACAGATCAGCCCCAGCATTTT.

The chain combines TRBV5-1 with TRBJ2-3; 7 bases line up with TRBD2. Germline V gives CDR1 SGHRS, CDR2 YFSETQ. The V and J ends lost 0 bases and 2 bases, in that order; junction bases with no gene match: 9. The length of the CDR3 is 17 residues. CDR3 sequence reads: CASSLAASGAATDTQYF. In DNA, the CDR3 is TGCGCCAGCAGCTTGGCCGCTAGCGGAGCTGCCACAGATACGCAGTATTTT.

The chain's CDR3 is CASSMGRTNEKLFF. CDR3 in DNA: TGTGCCAGTAGTATGGGCAGGACTAATGAAAAACTGTTTTTT. The V call is TRBV19, the J call TRBJ1-4; no definite D call. Germline CDR1 LNHDA, CDR2 SQIVND (reference sequence). V lost 3 bases and J lost 2, with 7 bases in between. There are 14 residues in the CDR3. The entire variable domain, with the rest obtained from reference TRBV19 and TRBJ1-4, is as follows: DGGITQSPKYLFRKEGQNVTLSCEQNLNHDAMYWYRQDPGQGLRLIYYSQIVNDFQKGDIAEGYSVSREKKESFPLTVTSAQKNPTAFYLCASSMGRTNEKLFFGSGTQLSVL.

J is TRBJ1-5 and V is TRBV29-1; 8 nucleotides align to TRBD1. Germline lookup yields CDR1 SQVTM and CDR2 ANQGSEA. CDR3 length equals 14 residues. Trimming cost V 7 bases and J 6 bases; bases outside gene matches: 11. Written as DNA, the CDR3 is TGCAGCGCCCTCTTTAGCACAGGGGGTCAGCCCCAGCATTTT. It encodes CSALFSTGGQPQHF.

The chain carries TRBV28 and TRBJ2-7; TRBD1 is a possible D gene (6 bases). CDR3 length: 13 residues. Germline loops: CDR1 MDHEN, CDR2 SYDVKM. V gave up 8 bases and J gave up 2 bases, with 13 bases separating them. CDR3 region: CASVRTAPYEQYF. As DNA, the CDR3 is TGTGCCAGCGTCAGGACAGCCCCCTACGAGCAGTACTTC.

This sequence joins TRBV29-1 and TRBJ1-1; 8 bases line up with TRBD1. The germline gives CDR1 SQVTM, CDR2 ANQGSEA. The CDR3 sequence is 11 residues long. V trimming: 3 bases; J trimming: 9 bases; junction bases outside the gene matches: 3. The CDR3 is CSVERTGQAFF. The CDR3 DNA reads TGCAGCGTTGAGAGGACAGGGCAAGCTTTCTTT.

In DNA form, the CDR3 reads TGTGCCAGCAGCTCGGGACAGGAAAATCAGCCCCAGCATTTT. Protein sequence: CASSSGQENQPQHF. V is TRBV28 and J is TRBJ1-5; 8 positions agree with TRBD1. The CDR3 totals 14 residues. The germline V gene encodes CDR1 MDHEN and CDR2 SYDVKM. Trimming at V came to 6 bases and at J to 4 bases, leaving 5 bases not matched to a gene.

This sequence joins TRBV24-1 and TRBJ2-1; 8 nucleotides line up with TRBD1. The CDR3 extends over 16 amino acids. J lost 9 bases, V lost 0 bases, and 9 bases had no gene match. Per germline, CDR1 KGHDR and CDR2 SFDVKD. CDR3 loop: CATSDLQGASSFEQFF. In DNA form, the CDR3 reads TGTGCCACCAGTGATTTGCAGGGGGCGTCGTCGTTTGAGCAGTTCTTC.

This chain links TRBV5-1 with TRBJ1-1, with 7 bases identical to TRBD1. Germline trimming cut 3 bases from V and 4 bases from J; bases unmatched to any gene: 6. Germline V gives CDR1 SGHRS, CDR2 YFSETQ. The CDR3 has 14 residues. CDR3 sequence reads: CASSSRTGSTEAFF. DNA of the CDR3: TGCGCCAGCAGCTCCCGGACAGGTTCCACTGAAGCTTTCTTT.

The genes are TRBV12-3 or TRBV12-4 and TRBJ2-1, with 10 bases that match TRBD2. The CDR3 consists of 13 residues. The V gene end was trimmed by 7 bases and the J gene end by 9 bases; junction bases not matched to a gene: 6. CDR3 DNA sequence: TGTGCCAGCATGTACCTAGCGGGAGTTGAGCAGTTCTTC. It translates to CASMYLAGVEQFF.

The CDR3 bases are TGTGCCAGCATTCCAGGGGCAGGTCGTGCCACTGAAGCTTTCTTT. Translating gives CASIPGAGRATEAFF. This chain links TRBV6-5 with TRBJ1-1; a possible D gene is TRBD1 (6 bases). The CDR3 is 15 amino acids. Germline V lookup: CDR1 MNHEY, CDR2 SVGAGI. The V end lost 7 bases, the J end lost 4 bases, and 19 bases lay between the germline ends.

The CDR3 bases are TGTGCCAGCACCCTGACTAGCGGGAGCTACGAGCAGTACTTC. This codes for CASTLTSGSYEQYF. The rearrangement links TRBV6-5 to TRBJ2-7; 12 nucleotides match TRBD2. CDR3 length: 14 amino acids. Germline trimming cut 7 bases from V and 3 bases from J; bases unmatched to any gene: 4. CDR1 is MNHEY, CDR2 SVGAGI, per germline.

There are a few counts of this clone. This chain connects TRBV2 to TRBJ1-3; D is unclear. V was clipped by 7 bases and J by 0 bases, with 10 bases between them. CDR1 and CDR2 from the germline V gene are SNHLY and FYNNEI. The CDR3 extends over 14 amino acids. The CDR3 region is CASNAGVSGNTIYF. The CDR3 DNA sequence: TGTGCCAGCAACGCCGGGGTCTCTGGAAACACCATATATTTT. Using reference TRBV2 and TRBJ1-3 for the parts outside the CDR3, the full variable domain is EPEVTQTPSHQVTQMGQEVILRCVPISNHLYFYWYRQILGQKVEFLVSFYNNEISEKSEIFDDQFSVERPDGSNFTLKIRSTKLEDSAMYFCASNAGVSGNTIYFGEGSWLTVV.

This clone was seen a few times. This sequence joins TRBV19 and TRBJ2-1, with TRBD1 matching over 7 bases. The CDR3 has 16 amino acids. J lost 6 bases, V lost 3 bases, and 11 bases had no gene match. Germline CDR1 reads LNHDA; CDR2 reads SQIVND (reference sequence). The CDR3 loop is CASSIRRDSILNEQFF. The CDR3, as DNA: TGTGCCAGTAGTATCCGCCGGGACAGCATCCTCAATGAGCAGTTCTTC.